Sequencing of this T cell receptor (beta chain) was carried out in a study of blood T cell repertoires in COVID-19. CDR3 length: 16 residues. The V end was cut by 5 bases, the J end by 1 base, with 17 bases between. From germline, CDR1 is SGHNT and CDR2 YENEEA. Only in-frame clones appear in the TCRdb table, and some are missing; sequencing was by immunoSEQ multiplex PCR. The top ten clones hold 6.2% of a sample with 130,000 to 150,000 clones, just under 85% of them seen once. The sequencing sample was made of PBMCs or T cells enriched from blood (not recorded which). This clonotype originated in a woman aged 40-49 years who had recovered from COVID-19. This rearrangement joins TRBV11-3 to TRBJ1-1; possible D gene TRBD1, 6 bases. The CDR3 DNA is TGTGCCAGCAGCCCGATGTTTGGGGGGGCGAACACTGAAGCTTTCTTT. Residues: CASSPMFGGANTEAFF.